This entry is about one T cell receptor beta chain. Its antigen is undetermined. Sequencing targeted expressed TCRB transcripts, as all isolated RNA had been reverse transcribed. Measured with immunoSEQ multiplex PCR; TCRdb has only the in-frame clones, and not every one. Of over 650,000 clones in the sample, over 11% are singletons; the top ten hold 0.04%. This entry belongs to a study of beta chain features in type 1 diabetes. Study observations and caveats: Researchers report that Type 1 diabetes patients had moderately but significantly shorter TCRB CDR3s across all four CD4+ subsets.

A single heparinised draw of around 0.11 L on average was taken per donor. A CD45RO/CCR7/CD25/CD127/CD95/CD27 panel sorted naive, central memory, regulatory and stem cell-like memory CD4+ cells. CDR1 is SNHLY, CDR2 FYNNEI, per germline. Unmatched junction bases numbered 8, after V lost 4 bases and J lost 2 bases. There are 15 residues in the CDR3. This sequence originates from a man between 18 and 35 years old with type 1 diabetes. The V and J genes are TRBV2 and TRBJ2-7, with 7 bases aligning to TRBD1. The source material was naive CD4+ T cells from blood. This CDR3 is CASSVQGQGAYEQYF. The CDR3 DNA reads as TGTGCCAGCAGTGTCCAAGGGCAGGGGGCCTACGAGCAGTACTTC.